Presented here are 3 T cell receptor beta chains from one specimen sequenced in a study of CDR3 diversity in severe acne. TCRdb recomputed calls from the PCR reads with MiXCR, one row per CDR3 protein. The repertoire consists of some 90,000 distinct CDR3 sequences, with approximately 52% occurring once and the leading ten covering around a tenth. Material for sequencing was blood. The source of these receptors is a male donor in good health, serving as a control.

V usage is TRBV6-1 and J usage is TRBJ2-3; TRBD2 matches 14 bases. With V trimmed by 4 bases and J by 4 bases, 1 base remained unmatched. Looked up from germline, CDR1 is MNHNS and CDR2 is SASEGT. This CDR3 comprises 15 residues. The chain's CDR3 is CASSGLAGGSDTQYF. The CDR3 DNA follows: TGTGCCAGCAGTGGACTAGCGGGAGGGTCAGATACGCAGTATTTT.

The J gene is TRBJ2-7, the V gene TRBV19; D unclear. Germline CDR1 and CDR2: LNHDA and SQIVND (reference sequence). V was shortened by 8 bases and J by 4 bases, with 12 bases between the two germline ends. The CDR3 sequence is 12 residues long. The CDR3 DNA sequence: TGTGCCAGTGCAGATTCGGGTTACGAGCAGTACTTC. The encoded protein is CASADSGYEQYF.

This chain's CDR3 is CASSAKQGPYNTQFF. The CDR3 region has the DNA TGTGCCAGCAGCGCCAAACAGGGTCCTTACAATACCCAGTTCTTC. The chain carries TRBV7-9 and TRBJ2-1; D may be TRBD1 (6 bases). Germline CDR1 reads SEHNR; CDR2 reads FQNEAQ (reference sequence). This CDR3 comprises 15 residues. V was clipped by 5 bases and J by 13 bases, with 24 bases between them.